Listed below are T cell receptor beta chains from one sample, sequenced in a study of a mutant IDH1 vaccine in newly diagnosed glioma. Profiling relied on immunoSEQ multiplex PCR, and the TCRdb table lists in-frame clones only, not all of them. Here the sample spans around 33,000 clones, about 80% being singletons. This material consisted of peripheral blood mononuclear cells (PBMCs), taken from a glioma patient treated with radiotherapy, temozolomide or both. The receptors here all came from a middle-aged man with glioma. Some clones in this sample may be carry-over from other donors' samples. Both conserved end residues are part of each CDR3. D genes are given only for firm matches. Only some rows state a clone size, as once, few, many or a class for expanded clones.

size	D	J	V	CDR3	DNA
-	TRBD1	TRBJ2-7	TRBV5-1	CASSLETGDKQGEQYF	TGCGCCAGCAGCTTGGAAACAGGGGACAAGCAGGGCGAGCAGTACTTC
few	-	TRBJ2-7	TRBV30	CAWREIDKSYEQYF	TGTGCCTGGAGAGAAATAGACAAATCCTACGAGCAGTACTTC
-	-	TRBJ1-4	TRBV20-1	CSARREKLFF	TGCAGTGCGCGGAGAGAAAAACTGTTTTTT
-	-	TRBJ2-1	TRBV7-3	CASSLGSYNEQFF	TGTGCCAGCAGCTTAGGATCCTACAATGAGCAGTTCTTC
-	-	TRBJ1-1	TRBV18	CASSPTQNTEAFF	TGTGCCAGCTCACCGACCCAGAACACTGAAGCTTTCTTT
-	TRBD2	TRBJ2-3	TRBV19	CASSTLTSGARVNTQYF	TGTGCCAGTAGTACCCTTACTAGCGGGGCAAGGGTGAATACGCAGTATTTT
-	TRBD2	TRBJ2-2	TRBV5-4	CASSSSSGGYTGELFF	TGTGCCAGCAGCTCTTCTAGCGGGGGATACACCGGGGAGCTGTTTTTT
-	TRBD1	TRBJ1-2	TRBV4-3	CASSQVTGNYGYTF	TGCGCCAGCAGCCAGGTGACAGGGAACTATGGCTACACCTTC
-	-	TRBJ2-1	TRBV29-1	CSARKSSYNEQFF	TGCAGCGCCCGGAAGAGCTCCTACAATGAGCAGTTCTTC
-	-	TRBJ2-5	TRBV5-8	CASSLLRGVETQYF	TGTGCCAGCAGCTTGTTAAGGGGGGTAGAGACCCAGTACTTC
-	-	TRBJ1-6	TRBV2	CASSRFWTNSPLHF	TGTGCCAGCAGCCGGTTCTGGACCAATTCACCCCTCCACTTT
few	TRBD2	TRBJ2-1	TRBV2	CASSFGGGNEQFF	TGTGCCAGCAGCTTTGGGGGGGGCAATGAGCAGTTCTTC
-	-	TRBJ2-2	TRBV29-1	CSVKPGVASGELFF	TGCAGCGTTAAACCAGGAGTGGCTTCCGGGGAGCTGTTTTTT
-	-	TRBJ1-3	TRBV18	CASSPGIENTIYF	TGTGCCAGCTCACCAGGGATTGAAAACACCATATATTTT
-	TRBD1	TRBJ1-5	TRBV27	CASSMGTGAVQPQHF	TGTGCCAGCAGTATGGGGACAGGGGCGGTTCAGCCCCAGCATTTT
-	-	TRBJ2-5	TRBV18	CASSPAQGMETQYF	TGTGCCAGCTCCCCAGCCCAGGGGATGGAGACCCAGTACTTC
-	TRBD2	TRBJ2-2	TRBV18	CASSPVGVAGNTGELFF	TGTGCCAGCTCACCGGTTGGAGTAGCGGGGAACACCGGGGAGCTGTTTTTT
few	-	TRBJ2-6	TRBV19	CASSRYRSSGANVLTF	TGTGCCAGTAGTAGATACAGGAGCTCTGGGGCCAACGTCCTGACTTTC
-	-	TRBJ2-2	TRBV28	CASRPPGTGELFF	TGTGCCAGCAGGCCCCCCGGCACCGGGGAGCTGTTTTTT
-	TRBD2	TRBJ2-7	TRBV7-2	CASNSGLAGTYEQYF	TGTGCCAGCAATTCCGGACTAGCGGGGACCTACGAGCAGTACTTC
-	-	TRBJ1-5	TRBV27	CASKSLAGQSNQPQHF	TGTGCCAGCAAAAGTTTGGCCGGACAGAGCAATCAGCCCCAGCATTTT
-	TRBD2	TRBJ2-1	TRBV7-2	CASSPPGLAGGGQFF	TGTGCCAGCAGCCCCCCGGGACTAGCGGGAGGGGGGCAGTTCTTC
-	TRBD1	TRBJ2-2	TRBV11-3	CASSSNWDRGTGELFF	TGTGCCAGCAGCTCCAACTGGGACAGGGGAACCGGGGAGCTGTTTTTT
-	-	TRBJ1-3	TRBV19	CASSTYEGNTIYF	TGTGCCAGTAGTACCTACGAGGGAAACACCATATATTTT
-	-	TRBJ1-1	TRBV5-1	CASSLYVGQVRAFF	TGCGCCAGCAGCTTGTATGTAGGACAAGTGAGAGCTTTCTTT
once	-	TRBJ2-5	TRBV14	CASSPTGAGRETQYF	TGTGCCAGCAGCCCCACAGGGGCGGGACGAGAGACCCAGTACTTC
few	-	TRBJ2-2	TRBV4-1	CASRLGPSGRPGELFF	TGCGCCAGCAGACTGGGGCCTTCGGGACGTCCCGGGGAGCTGTTTTTT
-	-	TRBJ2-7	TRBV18	CASSPGTDNYEQYF	TGTGCCAGCTCACCCGGGACCGACAACTACGAGCAGTACTTC
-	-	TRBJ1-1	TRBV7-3	CASSLNRNTEAFF	TGTGCCAGCAGCTTAAACAGGAACACTGAAGCTTTCTTT
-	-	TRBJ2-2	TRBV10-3	CATPRGSESNTGELFF	TGTGCCACCCCCCGGGGTAGCGAATCGAACACCGGGGAGCTGTTTTTT
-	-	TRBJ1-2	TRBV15	CATSGRLNYGYTF	TGTGCCACCAGCGGACGTCTTAACTATGGCTACACCTTC
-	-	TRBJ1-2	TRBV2	CASSGGVLYGYTF	TGTGCCAGCAGTGGAGGGGTCCTCTATGGCTACACCTTC
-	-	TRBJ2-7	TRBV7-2	CASSLAQGVPDYEQYF	TGTGCCAGCAGCTTAGCTCAGGGAGTTCCAGACTACGAGCAGTACTTC
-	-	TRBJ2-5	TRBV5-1	CASKPSYGDPRGTQYF	TGCGCCAGCAAACCAAGCTATGGGGACCCAAGGGGGACCCAGTACTTC
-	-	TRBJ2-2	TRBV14	CASSQGGNTGELFF	TGTGCCAGCAGCCAGGGAGGGAACACCGGGGAGCTGTTTTTT
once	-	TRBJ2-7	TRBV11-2	CASTLDGTFYEQYF	TGTGCCAGCACCCTTGATGGGACTTTCTACGAGCAGTACTTC
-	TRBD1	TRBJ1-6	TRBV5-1	CASSATGVESPLHF	TGCGCCAGCAGCGCCACAGGGGTGGAATCACCCCTCCACTTT